This section outlines one T cell receptor beta chain sequence together with its context. The CDR3 is 12 residues long. Deletions cut 5 bases from V and 5 bases from J, with 12 bases between. Germline CDR1 GTSNPN, CDR2 SVGIG (reference sequence). Genomic DNA from each subset was divided evenly over several immunoSEQ plates. Assay used: immunoSEQ multiplex PCR; TCRdb lists only in-frame clones, some missing. The repertoire holds about 480,000 clones, with over 60% as singletons. The data were taken from a study of shared clonotypes between healthy human individuals. The donor cohort consisted entirely of Caucasian adults residing in Nashville, Tennessee.

The V and J genes are TRBV30 and TRBJ1-1, with D perhaps matching TRBD1 (6 bases). Sequences were obtained from PBMCs. The receptor was derived from a woman aged 40-49 years in good health. Some clones in this sample may be carry-over from other donors' samples. The CDR3 region is CAWGTGRTEAFF. For the CDR3, the DNA is TGTGCCTGGGGAACAGGGCGTACTGAAGCTTTCTTT.